This T cell receptor (beta chain) was captured in a study of CD8 T cells in ankylosing spondylitis. Findings of the study overall: Earlier work had already found some motif variants in reactive arthritis synovial fluid and blood.

This clonotype came up a few times. Its antigen is currently unknown. TCRdb ran MiXCR on the 5' RACE reads and lists one entry per CDR3 protein. The sample has 200,000 to 250,000 distinct CDR3 sequences; under 35% are singletons. This CDR3 has 11 residues. V shed 4 bases and J 9 bases; nucleotides not matched to a gene: 2. Sequences were obtained from blood, either unsorted or a sorted T cell fraction (not recorded which). The chain carries TRBV12-3 or TRBV12-4 and TRBJ2-7; the match to TRBD2 covers 8 bases. The clonotype originates from a male donor with ankylosing spondylitis or in good health (not recorded which). DNA for the CDR3: TGTGCCAGCAGTTCACGGGGGGGGCAGTACTTC. Amino acids: CASSSRGGQYF.